The entry that follows covers one T cell receptor (beta chain) sequence. Its antigen is as yet unknown. V was trimmed by 10 bases and J by 4 bases, leaving 13 bases between them. Per germline, CDR1 ENHRY and CDR2 SYGVKD. The length of the CDR3 is 13 residues. TCRdb processed the 5' RACE reads anew with MiXCR; each CDR3 protein has one entry. The table records 250,000 to 400,000 distinct CDR3 sequences, roughly 10% of them present only once. This entry is derived from a study of CD8 T cells in ankylosing spondylitis. Study findings and constraints: Ankylosing spondylitis blood appeared to carry a characteristic TCR beta motif of 7 or 8 highly homologous variants.

Specimen: blood, either unsorted or a sorted T cell fraction (not recorded which). The J gene is TRBJ2-2, the V gene TRBV10-3; D may be TRBD2 (6 bases). This TCR derives from a female donor with ankylosing spondylitis or in good health (not recorded which). Here the CDR3 DNA reads TGTGCCACCGGGGACGGGGGCACCGGGGAGCTGTTTTTT. Protein: CATGDGGTGELFF.